This T cell receptor (beta chain) was found in a study of blood T cell repertoires in COVID-19. V lost 4 bases and J 6 bases, leaving 10 bases between the germline ends. The length of the CDR3 is 14 residues. The germline gives CDR1 LNHDA, CDR2 SQIVND (reference sequence). Enrolment of Seattle patients took place during active infection, and they were followed longitudinally. Authors' methods: Amplified reference gene primers provided the basis for estimating nucleated cell counts. Measured with immunoSEQ multiplex PCR; TCRdb has only the in-frame clones, and not every one. Clone size and the V and J calls come from that table; the DNA yielded D and trimming. The sample lists a few hundred thousand clones; nearly 90% were seen once.

The gene calls are TRBV19 and TRBJ1-6; tentative D call: TRBD1 (6 bases). The receptor was isolated from a woman in her sixties with COVID-19, enrolled during active disease. The sample consisted of peripheral blood. The CDR3 DNA sequence: TGTGCCAGTAGTACACAGGGTTTTAATTCACCCCTCCACTTT. Translation: CASSTQGFNSPLHF.